The source of this T cell receptor (beta chain) is a study of ipilimumab plus nivolumab after autologous stem cell transplantation. Study-wide background: Typical patient got 5 ipilimumab doses and about eight nivolumab doses (median). General study points: TCR repertoire, Treg phenotype and gut microbiota reportedly support more study of this approach.

Patients got ipilimumab 1 mg/kg beginning 14 to 28 days post-transplant. Dosing: nivolumab 3 mg/kg IV, weeks 1, 4, 7, 10, then every two weeks to week 26. In this sample, this clone is large. Its antigen is still unknown. V trimming: 2 bases; J trimming: 0 bases; junction bases outside the gene matches: 11. The germline V gene has CDR1 SGHTA and CDR2 FQGNSA. The CDR3 spans 19 residues. Profiling relied on immunoSEQ multiplex PCR, and the TCRdb table lists in-frame clones only, not all of them. The sample lists 10,000 to 15,000 clones; around 75% were seen once. The J gene is TRBJ2-2, the V gene TRBV7-2; TRBD2 matches 8 bases. The TCR comes from a male donor with multiple myeloma. The sequencing used PBMCs, collected in a trial of ipilimumab plus nivolumab as post-transplant consolidation. CDR3 sequence: CASSLKDAELAANTGELFF. The CDR3 DNA reads as TGTGCCAGCAGCTTAAAGGACGCGGAACTAGCGGCGAACACCGGGGAGCTGTTTTTT.